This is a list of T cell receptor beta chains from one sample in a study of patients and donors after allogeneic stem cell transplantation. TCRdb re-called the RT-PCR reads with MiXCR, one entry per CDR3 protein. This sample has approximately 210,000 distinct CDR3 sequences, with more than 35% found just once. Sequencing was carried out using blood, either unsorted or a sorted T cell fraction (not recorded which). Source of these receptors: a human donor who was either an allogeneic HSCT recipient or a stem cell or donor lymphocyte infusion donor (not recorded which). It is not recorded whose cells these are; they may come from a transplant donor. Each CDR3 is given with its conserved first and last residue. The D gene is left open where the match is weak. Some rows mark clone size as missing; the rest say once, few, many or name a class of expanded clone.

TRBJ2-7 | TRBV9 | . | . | CASSVGALRDEQYF | TGTGCCAGCAGCGTAGGTGCCCTTCGAGACGAGCAGTACTTC
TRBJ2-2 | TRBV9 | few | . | CASSVDLMVDPTGELFF | TGTGCCAGCAGCGTAGATTTGATGGTGGATCCCACCGGGGAGCTGTTTTTT
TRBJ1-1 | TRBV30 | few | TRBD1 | CAWQGQGIENTEAFF | TGTGCCTGGCAGGGACAGGGGATAGAGAACACTGAAGCTTTCTTT
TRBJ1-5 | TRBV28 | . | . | CASSESGGYNQPQHF | TGTGCCAGCAGTGAGAGCGGGGGCTACAATCAGCCCCAGCATTTT
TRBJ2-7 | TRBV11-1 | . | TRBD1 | CASSLVQGHYEQYF | TGTGCCAGCAGCTTAGTACAGGGGCACTACGAGCAGTACTTC
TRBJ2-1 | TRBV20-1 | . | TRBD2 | CSARTSGRRWEQFF | TGCAGTGCAAGGACTAGCGGGAGAAGATGGGAGCAGTTCTTC
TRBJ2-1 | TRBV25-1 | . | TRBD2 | CASSEPAGGRYNEQFF | TGTGCCAGCAGTGAACCGGCGGGAGGCCGCTACAATGAGCAGTTCTTC
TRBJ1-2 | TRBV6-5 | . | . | CASSYSGPGAPPDPYGYTF | TGTGCCAGCAGTTACTCGGGTCCGGGGGCCCCTCCGGATCCTTATGGCTACACCTTC
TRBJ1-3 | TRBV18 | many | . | CASSPGGSGNTIYF | TGTGCCAGCTCACCGGGCGGGTCTGGAAACACCATATATTTT
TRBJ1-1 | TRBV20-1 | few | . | CSARDGGQTEAFF | TGCAGTGCTAGAGATGGAGGGCAGACTGAAGCTTTCTTT
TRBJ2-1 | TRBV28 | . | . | CASTRRPGGEQFF | TGTGCCAGCACAAGGCGCCCCGGGGGTGAGCAGTTCTTC
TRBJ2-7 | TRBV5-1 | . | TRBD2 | CASRQLAGVYEQYF | TGCGCCAGCAGGCAACTAGCGGGAGTCTACGAGCAGTACTTC
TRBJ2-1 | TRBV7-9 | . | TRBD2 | CASSLRLAGGYNEQFF | TGTGCCAGCAGCTTACGCCTAGCGGGAGGGTACAATGAGCAGTTCTTC
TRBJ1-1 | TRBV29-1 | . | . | CSVRDYTEAFF | TGCAGCGTTAGGGACTACACTGAAGCTTTCTTT
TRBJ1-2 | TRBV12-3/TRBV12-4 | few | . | CASSLTTGHGYTF | TGTGCCAGCAGTTTAACAACAGGACATGGCTACACCTTC
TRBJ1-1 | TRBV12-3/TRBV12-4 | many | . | CASSLTDSYTEAFF | TGTGCCAGCAGTTTAACGGACTCCTACACTGAAGCTTTCTTT
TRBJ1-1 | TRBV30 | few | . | CAWSWGILSGNTEAFF | TGTGCCTGGAGTTGGGGGATCCTCTCCGGGAACACTGAAGCTTTCTTT
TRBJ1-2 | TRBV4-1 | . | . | CASGDNAGYTF | TGCGCCAGCGGGGACAACGCGGGCTACACCTTC
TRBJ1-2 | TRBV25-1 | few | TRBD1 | CASSGTSFTGTAIYGYTF | TGTGCCAGCAGTGGCACCTCTTTCACCGGGACAGCTATCTATGGCTACACCTTC
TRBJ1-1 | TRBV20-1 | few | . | CSATETVLNTEAFF | TGCAGTGCTACCGAGACAGTGCTGAACACTGAAGCTTTCTTT
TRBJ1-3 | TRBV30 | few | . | CAWSAGLHSGNTIYF | TGTGCCTGGAGTGCGGGACTTCACTCTGGAAACACCATATATTTT
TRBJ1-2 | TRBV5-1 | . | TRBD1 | CASSATGEDGYTF | TGCGCCAGCAGCGCCACAGGGGAGGATGGCTACACCTTC
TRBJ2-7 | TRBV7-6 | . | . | CASSLGASRYEQYF | TGTGCCAGCAGCTTGGGAGCGTCCCGCTACGAGCAGTACTTC
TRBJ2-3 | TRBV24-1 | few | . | CATRRGRGTDTQYF | TGTGCCACCCGACGGGGAAGGGGTACAGATACGCAGTATTTT
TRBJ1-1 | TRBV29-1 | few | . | CSVAEVEGAFF | TGCAGCGTCGCTGAAGTAGAGGGAGCTTTCTTT
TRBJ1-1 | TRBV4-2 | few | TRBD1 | CASSQGWDSSFISDTEAFF | TGTGCCAGCAGCCAAGGTTGGGACAGCTCCTTCATTTCGGACACTGAAGCTTTCTTT
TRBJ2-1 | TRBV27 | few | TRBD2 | CASSLGAGYNEQFF | TGTGCCAGCAGTTTAGGAGCGGGATACAATGAGCAGTTCTTC
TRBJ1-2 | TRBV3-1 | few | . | CASSQRRTYGYTF | TGTGCCAGCAGCCAAAGACGGACCTATGGCTACACCTTC
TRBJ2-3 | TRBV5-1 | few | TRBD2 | CASSLLTSGMPTDTQYF | TGCGCCAGCAGCCTATTGACTAGCGGGATGCCCACAGATACGCAGTATTTT